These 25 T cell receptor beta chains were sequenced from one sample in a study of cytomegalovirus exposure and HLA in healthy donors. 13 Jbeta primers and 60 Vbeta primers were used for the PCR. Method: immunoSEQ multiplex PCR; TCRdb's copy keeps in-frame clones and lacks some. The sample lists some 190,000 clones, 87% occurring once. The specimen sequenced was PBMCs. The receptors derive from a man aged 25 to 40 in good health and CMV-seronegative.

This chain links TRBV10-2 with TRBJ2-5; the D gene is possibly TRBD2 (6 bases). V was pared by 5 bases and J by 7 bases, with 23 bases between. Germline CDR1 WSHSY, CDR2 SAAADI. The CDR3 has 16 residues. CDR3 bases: TGCGCCAGCAGTACTGACCGGGACTTCCGGAAGTGGACCCAGTACTTC. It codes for CASSTDRDFRKWTQYF.

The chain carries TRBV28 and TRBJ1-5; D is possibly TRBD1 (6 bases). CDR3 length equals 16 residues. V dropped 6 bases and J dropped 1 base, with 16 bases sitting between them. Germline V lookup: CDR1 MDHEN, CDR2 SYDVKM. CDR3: CASSGTLILSNQPQHF. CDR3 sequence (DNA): TGTGCCAGCAGCGGGACACTAATTCTAAGCAATCAGCCCCAGCATTTT. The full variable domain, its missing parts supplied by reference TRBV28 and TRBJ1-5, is DVKVTQSSRYLVKRTGEKVFLECVQDMDHENMFWYRQDPGLGLRLIYFSYDVKMKEKGDIPEGYSVSREKKERFSLILESASTNQTSMYLCASSGTLILSNQPQHFGDGTRLSIL.

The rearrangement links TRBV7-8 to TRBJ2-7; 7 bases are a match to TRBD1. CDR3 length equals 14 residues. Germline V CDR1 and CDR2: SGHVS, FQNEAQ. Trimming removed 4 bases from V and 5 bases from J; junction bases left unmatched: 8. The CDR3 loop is CASSSTGMVNEQYF. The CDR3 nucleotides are TGTGCCAGCAGCTCGACAGGGATGGTCAACGAGCAGTACTTC.

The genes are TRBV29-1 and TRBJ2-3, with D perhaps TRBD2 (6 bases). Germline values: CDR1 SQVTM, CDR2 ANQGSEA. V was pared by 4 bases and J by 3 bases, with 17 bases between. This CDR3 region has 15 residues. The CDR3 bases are TGCAGCGTTGGTCCAGCGGGCGCGGGAACAGATACGCAGTATTTT. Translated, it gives CSVGPAGAGTDTQYF.

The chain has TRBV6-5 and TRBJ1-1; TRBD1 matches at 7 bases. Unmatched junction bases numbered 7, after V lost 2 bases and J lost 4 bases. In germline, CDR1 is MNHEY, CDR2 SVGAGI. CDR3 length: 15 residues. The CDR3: CASSYEGAATTEAFF. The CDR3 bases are TGTGCCAGCAGTTACGAGGGGGCGGCTACCACTGAAGCTTTCTTT.

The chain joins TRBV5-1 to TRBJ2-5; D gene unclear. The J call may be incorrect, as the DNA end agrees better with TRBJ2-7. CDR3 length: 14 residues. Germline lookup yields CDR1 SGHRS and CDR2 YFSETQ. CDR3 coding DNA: TGCGCCAGCAGCCTATACCTCGGTACGCTCGAGCAGTACTTC. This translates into CASSLYLGTLEQYF.

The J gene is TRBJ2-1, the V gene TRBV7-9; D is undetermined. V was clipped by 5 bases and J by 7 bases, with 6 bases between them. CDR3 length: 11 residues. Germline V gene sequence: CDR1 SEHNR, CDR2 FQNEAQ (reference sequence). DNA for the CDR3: TGTGCCAGCAGCCTATCGAATGAGCAGTTCTTC. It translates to CASSLSNEQFF.

CDR3 amino acids: CASSEARGVSNQPQHF. The CDR3 coding sequence is TGTGCCAGCAGTGAAGCCAGAGGAGTTAGCAATCAGCCCCAGCATTTT. The rearrangement joins TRBV2 to TRBJ1-5; D not certain. Germline lookup yields CDR1 SNHLY and CDR2 FYNNEI. This CDR3 has 16 residues. Trimming left V 0 bases short and J 0 bases short, with 9 bases between.

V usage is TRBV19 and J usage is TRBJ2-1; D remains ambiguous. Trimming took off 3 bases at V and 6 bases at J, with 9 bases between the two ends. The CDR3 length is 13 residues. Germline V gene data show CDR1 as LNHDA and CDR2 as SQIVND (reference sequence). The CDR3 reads CASSISQVNEQFF. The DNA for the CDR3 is TGTGCCAGTAGTATTTCCCAGGTCAATGAGCAGTTCTTC. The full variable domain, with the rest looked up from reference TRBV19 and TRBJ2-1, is DGGITQSPKYLFRKEGQNVTLSCEQNLNHDAMYWYRQDPGQGLRLIYYSQIVNDFQKGDIAEGYSVSREKKESFPLTVTSAQKNPTAFYLCASSISQVNEQFFGPGTRLTVL.

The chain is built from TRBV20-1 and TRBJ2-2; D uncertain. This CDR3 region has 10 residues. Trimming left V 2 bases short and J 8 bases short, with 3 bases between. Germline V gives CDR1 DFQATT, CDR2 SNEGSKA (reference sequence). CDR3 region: CSARSGELFF. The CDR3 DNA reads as TGCAGTGCTAGATCTGGGGAGCTGTTTTTT.

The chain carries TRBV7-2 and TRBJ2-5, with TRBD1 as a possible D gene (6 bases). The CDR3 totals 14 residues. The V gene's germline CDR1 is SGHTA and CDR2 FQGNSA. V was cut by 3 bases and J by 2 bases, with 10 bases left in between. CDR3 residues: CASSFVQGQETQYF. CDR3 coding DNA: TGTGCCAGCAGCTTCGTACAGGGTCAAGAGACCCAGTACTTC.

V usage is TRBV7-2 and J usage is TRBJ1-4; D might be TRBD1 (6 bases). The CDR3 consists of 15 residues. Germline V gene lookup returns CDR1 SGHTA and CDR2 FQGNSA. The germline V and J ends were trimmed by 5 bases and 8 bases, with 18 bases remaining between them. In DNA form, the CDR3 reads TGTGCCAGCAGCCCCGTTTTTGGGGGCTGGGAAAAACTGTTTTTT. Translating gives CASSPVFGGWEKLFF.

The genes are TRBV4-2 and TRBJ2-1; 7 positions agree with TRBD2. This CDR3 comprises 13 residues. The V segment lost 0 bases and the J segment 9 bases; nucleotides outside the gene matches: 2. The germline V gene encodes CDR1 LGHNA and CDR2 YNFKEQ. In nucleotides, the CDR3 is TGTGCCAGCAGCCAAGATAGGGAGGGTGAGCAGTTCTTC. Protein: CASSQDREGEQFF.

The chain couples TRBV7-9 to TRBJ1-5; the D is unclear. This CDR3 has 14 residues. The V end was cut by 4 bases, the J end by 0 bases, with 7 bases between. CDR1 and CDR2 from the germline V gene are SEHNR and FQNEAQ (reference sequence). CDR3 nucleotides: TGTGCCAGCAGCTGGGCCGATAGCAATCAGCCCCAGCATTTT. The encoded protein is CASSWADSNQPQHF. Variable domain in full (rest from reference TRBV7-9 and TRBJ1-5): DTGVSQNPRHKITKRGQNVTFRCDPISEHNRLYWYRQTLGQGPEFLTYFQNEAQLEKSRLLSDRFSAERPKGSFSTLEIQRTEQGDSAMYLCASSWADSNQPQHFGDGTRLSIL.

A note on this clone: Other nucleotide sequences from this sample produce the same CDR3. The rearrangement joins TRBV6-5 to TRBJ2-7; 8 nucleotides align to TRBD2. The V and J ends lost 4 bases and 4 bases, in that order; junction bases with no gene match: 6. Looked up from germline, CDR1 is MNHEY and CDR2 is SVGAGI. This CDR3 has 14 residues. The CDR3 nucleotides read TGTGCCAGCAGTTTCGGGACTAGTGGGTACGAGCAGTACTTC. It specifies CASSFGTSGYEQYF.

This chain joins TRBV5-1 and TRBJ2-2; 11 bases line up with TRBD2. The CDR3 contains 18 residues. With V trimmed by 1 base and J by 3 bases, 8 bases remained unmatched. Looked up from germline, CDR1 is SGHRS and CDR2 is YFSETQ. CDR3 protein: CASSLSSGGLKYTGELFF. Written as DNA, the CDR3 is TGCGCCAGCAGCTTGTCTAGCGGGGGGCTCAAATACACCGGGGAGCTGTTTTTT.

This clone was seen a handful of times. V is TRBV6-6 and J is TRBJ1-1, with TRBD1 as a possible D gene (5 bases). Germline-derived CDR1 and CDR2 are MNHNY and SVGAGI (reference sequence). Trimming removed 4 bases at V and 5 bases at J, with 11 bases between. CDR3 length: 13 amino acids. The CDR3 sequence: CASSFTGDTEAFF. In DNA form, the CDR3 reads TGTGCCAGCAGTTTTACGGGGGATACTGAAGCTTTCTTT.

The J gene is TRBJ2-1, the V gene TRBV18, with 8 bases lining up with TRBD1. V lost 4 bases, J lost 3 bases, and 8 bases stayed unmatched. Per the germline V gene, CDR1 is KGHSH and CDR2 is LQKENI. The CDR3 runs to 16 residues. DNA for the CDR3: TGTGCCAGCTCACTATTCCGGGGACAGGACTACAATGAGCAGTTCTTC. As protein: CASSLFRGQDYNEQFF.

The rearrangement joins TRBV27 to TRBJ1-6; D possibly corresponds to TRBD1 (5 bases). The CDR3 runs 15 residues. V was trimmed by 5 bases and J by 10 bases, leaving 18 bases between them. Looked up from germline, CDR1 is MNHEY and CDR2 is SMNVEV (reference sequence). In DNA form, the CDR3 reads TGTGCCAGCAGTCAACCTCAGGGAGCGGGCTCACCCCTCCACTTT. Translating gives CASSQPQGAGSPLHF.

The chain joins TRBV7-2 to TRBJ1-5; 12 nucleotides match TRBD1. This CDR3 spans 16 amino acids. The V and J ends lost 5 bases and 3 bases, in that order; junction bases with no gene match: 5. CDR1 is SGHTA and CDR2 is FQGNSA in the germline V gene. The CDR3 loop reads CASSGGQGAPNQPQHF. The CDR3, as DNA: TGTGCCAGCAGCGGGGGACAGGGGGCGCCCAATCAGCCCCAGCATTTT.

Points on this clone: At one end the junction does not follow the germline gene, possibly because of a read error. CDR3 DNA: TGTTCCAGCAGCGCGCCTGGAGGCGAGCAGTACTTC. Amino acid sequence: CSSSAPGGEQYF. The chain links TRBV7-9 to TRBJ2-7, with D possibly TRBD2 on 5 matching bases. CDR1 and CDR2 (germline): SEHNR, FQNEAQ (reference sequence). CDR3 size: 12 residues.

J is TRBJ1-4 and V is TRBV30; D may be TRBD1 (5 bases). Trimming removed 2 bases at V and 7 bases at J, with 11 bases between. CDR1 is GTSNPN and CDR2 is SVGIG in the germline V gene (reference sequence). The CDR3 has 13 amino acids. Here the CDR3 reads CAWSPGGGEKLFF. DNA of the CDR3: TGTGCCTGGAGTCCGGGGGGTGGTGAAAAACTGTTTTTT.

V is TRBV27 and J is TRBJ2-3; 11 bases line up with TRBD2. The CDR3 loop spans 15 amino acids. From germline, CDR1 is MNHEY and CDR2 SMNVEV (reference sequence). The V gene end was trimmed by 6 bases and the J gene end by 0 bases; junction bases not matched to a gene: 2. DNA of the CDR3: TGTGCCAGCAGGTCTAGCGGGGGGAGCACAGATACGCAGTATTTT. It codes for CASRSSGGSTDTQYF.

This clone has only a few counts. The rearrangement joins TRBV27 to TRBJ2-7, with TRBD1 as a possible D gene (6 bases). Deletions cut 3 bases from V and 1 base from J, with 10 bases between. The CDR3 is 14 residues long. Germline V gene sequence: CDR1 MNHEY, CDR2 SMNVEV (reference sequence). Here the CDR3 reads CASSFSQGSYEQYF. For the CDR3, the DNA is TGTGCCAGCAGTTTCTCACAGGGATCCTACGAGCAGTACTTC.

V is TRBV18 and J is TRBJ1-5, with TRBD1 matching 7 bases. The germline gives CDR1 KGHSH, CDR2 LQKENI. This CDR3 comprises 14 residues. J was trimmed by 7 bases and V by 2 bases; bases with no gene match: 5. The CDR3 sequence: CASSPDTGEQPQHF. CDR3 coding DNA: TGTGCCAGCTCACCAGATACAGGGGAACAGCCCCAGCATTTT.